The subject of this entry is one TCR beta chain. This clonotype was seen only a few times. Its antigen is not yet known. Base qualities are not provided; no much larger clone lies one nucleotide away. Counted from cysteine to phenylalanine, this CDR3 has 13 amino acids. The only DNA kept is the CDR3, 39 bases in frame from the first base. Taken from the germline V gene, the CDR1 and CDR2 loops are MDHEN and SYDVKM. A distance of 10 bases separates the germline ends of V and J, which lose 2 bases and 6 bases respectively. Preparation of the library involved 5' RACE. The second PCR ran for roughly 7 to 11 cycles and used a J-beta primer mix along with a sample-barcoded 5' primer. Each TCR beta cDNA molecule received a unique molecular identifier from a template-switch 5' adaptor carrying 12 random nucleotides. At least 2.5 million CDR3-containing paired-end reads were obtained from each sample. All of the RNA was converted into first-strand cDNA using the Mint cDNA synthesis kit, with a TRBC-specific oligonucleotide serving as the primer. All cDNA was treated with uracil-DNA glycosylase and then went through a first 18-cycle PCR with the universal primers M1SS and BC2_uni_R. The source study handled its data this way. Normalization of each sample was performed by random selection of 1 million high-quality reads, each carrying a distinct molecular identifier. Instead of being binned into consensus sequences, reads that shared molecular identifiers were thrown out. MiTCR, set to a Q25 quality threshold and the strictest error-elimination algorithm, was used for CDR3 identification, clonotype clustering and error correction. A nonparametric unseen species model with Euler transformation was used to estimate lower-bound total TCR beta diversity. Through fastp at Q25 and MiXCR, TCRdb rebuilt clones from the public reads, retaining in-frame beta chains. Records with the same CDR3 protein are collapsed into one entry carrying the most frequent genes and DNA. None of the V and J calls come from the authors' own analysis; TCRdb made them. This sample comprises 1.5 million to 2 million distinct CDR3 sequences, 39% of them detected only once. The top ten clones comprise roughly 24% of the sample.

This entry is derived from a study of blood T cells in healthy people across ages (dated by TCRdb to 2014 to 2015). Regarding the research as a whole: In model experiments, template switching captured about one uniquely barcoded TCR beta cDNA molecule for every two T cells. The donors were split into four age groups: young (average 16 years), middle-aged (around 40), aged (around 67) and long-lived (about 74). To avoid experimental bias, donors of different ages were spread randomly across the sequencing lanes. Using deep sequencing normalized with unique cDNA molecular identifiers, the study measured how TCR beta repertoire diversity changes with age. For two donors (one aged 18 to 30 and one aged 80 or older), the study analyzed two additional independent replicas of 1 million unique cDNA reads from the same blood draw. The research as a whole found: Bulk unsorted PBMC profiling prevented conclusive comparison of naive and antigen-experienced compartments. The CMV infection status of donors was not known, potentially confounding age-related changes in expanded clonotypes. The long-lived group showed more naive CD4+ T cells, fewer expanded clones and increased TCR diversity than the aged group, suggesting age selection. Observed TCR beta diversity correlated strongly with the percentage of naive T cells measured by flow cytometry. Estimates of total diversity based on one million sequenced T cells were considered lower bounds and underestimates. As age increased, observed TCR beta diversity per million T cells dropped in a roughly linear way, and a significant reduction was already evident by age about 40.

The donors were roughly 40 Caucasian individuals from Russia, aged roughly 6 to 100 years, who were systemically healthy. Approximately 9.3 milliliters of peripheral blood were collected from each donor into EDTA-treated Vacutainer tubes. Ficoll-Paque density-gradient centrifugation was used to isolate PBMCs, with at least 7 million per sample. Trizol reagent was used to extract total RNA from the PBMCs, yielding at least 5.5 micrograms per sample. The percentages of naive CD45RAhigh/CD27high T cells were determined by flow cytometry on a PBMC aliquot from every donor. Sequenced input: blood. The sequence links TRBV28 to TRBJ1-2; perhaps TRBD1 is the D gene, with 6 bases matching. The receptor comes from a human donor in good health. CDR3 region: CASSLPQGHGYTF. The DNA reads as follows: TGTGCCAGCAGTTTACCACAGGGCCATGGCTACACCTTC.